The present T cell receptor (beta chain) was sequenced within a study of T cell repertoires in cytomegalovirus infection. Study in general: Public TCR beta signature analysis indicated the presence of both CMV infection and matching HLA type. Whole-study results and caveats: Predominance within the ex vivo response was attributable to HLA-C-restricted CMV-specific TCR beta clonotypes.

TCRdb called the reads again in MiXCR, with one record for every CDR3 protein. The repertoire includes under 800,000 distinct CDR3 sequences, less than 25% of them detected once, and 6.5% to 10% sits in the top ten. Germline lookup yields CDR1 MGHDK and CDR2 SYGVNS. This CDR3 has 17 residues. Trimming left V 0 bases short and J 1 base short, with 14 bases between. This clonotype was picked up a small number of times. Its antigen is currently unknown. The sequence derives from a human donor in good health (CMV status not recorded). Some clones in this sample may be carry-over from other donors' samples. V and J are TRBV25-1 and TRBJ2-3; TRBD1 is a possible D gene (7 bases). The sample comprised CD8+ T cells from PBMCs. This CDR3 is CASSEYWRDSRTDTQYF. In nucleotides, the CDR3 is TGTGCCAGCAGTGAATATTGGAGGGACAGCCGCACAGATACGCAGTATTTT. Variable domain in full (rest from reference TRBV25-1 and TRBJ2-3): EADIYQTPRYLVIGTGKKITLECSQTMGHDKMYWYQQDPGMELHLIHYSYGVNSTEKGDLSSESTVSRIRTEHFPLTLESARPSHTSQYLCASSEYWRDSRTDTQYFGPGTRLTVL.